This TCR beta chain originates from a study of T cells in narcolepsy. Overall study context: Healthy controls were enrolled alongside patients with narcolepsy type 1 or type 2.

Germline values: CDR1 SGHAT, CDR2 FQNNGV. V lost 5 bases to trimming and J lost 3 bases, with 7 bases between them. The CDR3 is 12 amino acids. Sequencing used immunoSEQ multiplex PCR; TCRdb keeps in-frame clones, though not all of them. Of some 25,000 clones listed, 50% to 65% are singletons. Findings of the study overall: Comparing one patient's CSF and blood CD4+ clonotypes highlighted HCRT- and TRIB2-specific autoreactive clonotypes.

Comments on this clone: Its antigen is as yet unknown.

The source material was memory (CD45RA-) CD4+ T cells from blood. This sequence was found in a human donor in good health. The gene calls are TRBV11-2 and TRBJ1-1; D gene uncertain. In DNA form, the CDR3 reads TGTGCCAGCAGCCCCCTAGACACTGAAGCTTTCTTT. It is translated as CASSPLDTEAFF.